A single sample gave rise to the 31 T cell receptor beta chains below, sequenced in a study of PD-1 blockade in classical Hodgkin lymphoma. Brentuximab vedotin exposure varied among the patients, all of whom had relapsed after autologous stem cell transplantation. Profiling relied on immunoSEQ multiplex PCR, and the TCRdb table lists in-frame clones only, not all of them. The sample yields about 60,000 clones, more than 90% seen once. This specimen consisted of peripheral blood mononuclear cells (PBMCs), obtained at baseline. These receptors all stem from a human donor with classical Hodgkin lymphoma.

The V gene is TRBV18, the J gene TRBJ2-7; no firm D call. There are 11 residues in the CDR3. Trimming took off 6 bases at V and 6 bases at J, with 9 bases between the two ends. Germline CDR1 reads KGHSH; CDR2 reads LQKENI. CDR3 protein: CASSLGFEQYF. The CDR3, as DNA: TGTGCCAGCTCTTTGGGCTTCGAGCAGTACTTC.

The chain carries TRBV28 and TRBJ2-7, with D possibly matching TRBD2 (5 bases). Deletions cut 6 bases from V and 4 bases from J, with 7 bases between. The CDR3 loop spans 11 amino acids. Germline CDR1 is MDHEN and CDR2 is SYDVKM. The CDR3 spells CASSEGYEQYF. Written as DNA, the CDR3 is TGTGCCAGCAGCGAGGGTTACGAGCAGTACTTC.

This chain connects TRBV10-3 to TRBJ1-6; tentative D call: TRBD1 (6 bases). CDR1 and CDR2 from the germline V gene are ENHRY and SYGVKD. Trimming shortened V by 7 bases and J by 9 bases, and 19 bases separated the two germline ends. The CDR3 consists of 15 residues. In DNA form, the CDR3 reads TGTGCCATCACCGAGGGGGGAGCGGCGGGTTCACCCCTCCACTTT. The encoded protein is CAITEGGAAGSPLHF.

The chain employs TRBV10-3 and TRBJ2-2; possibly TRBD1 for D (5 bases). Germline V gives CDR1 ENHRY, CDR2 SYGVKD. Trimming took 10 bases from V and 6 from J, leaving 18 bases between them. CDR3 length: 14 amino acids. Here the CDR3 reads CATGRSRDSGELFF. The CDR3 nucleotides read TGTGCCACAGGCCGATCCAGGGATTCCGGGGAGCTGTTTTTT.

Details on this clone: Other DNA sequences in the same sample also yield this CDR3. The rearrangement links TRBV27 to TRBJ2-2, with D hard to call. There are 15 residues in the CDR3. The germline V gene has CDR1 MNHEY and CDR2 SMNVEV (reference sequence). The V end was cut by 0 bases, the J end by 0 bases, with 5 bases between. DNA of the CDR3: TGTGCCAGCAGTTTATCTGGGACGAACACCGGGGAGCTGTTTTTT. Its translation: CASSLSGTNTGELFF.

The rearrangement uses TRBV30 and TRBJ2-7, with a possible D match to TRBD2 (5 bases). CDR1 is GTSNPN and CDR2 is SVGIG in the germline V gene (reference sequence). CDR3 length: 12 residues. Trimming left V 0 bases short and J 4 bases short, with 7 bases between. CDR3 DNA sequence: TGTGCCTGGAGTGTGAGAGGGTACGAGCAGTACTTC. Its translation: CAWSVRGYEQYF.

The chain recombines TRBV4-2 with TRBJ1-5; D gene uncertain. The ends were cut back, 0 bases at V and 0 bases at J, with 9 bases in the middle. In germline, CDR1 is LGHNA, CDR2 YNFKEQ. CDR3 length: 16 residues. For the CDR3, the DNA is TGTGCCAGCAGCCAAGATGGGCCGAATAGCAATCAGCCCCAGCATTTT. Translated: CASSQDGPNSNQPQHF.

The J gene is TRBJ1-2, the V gene TRBV29-1; D unclear. Germline loops: CDR1 SQVTM, CDR2 ANQGSEA. CDR3 length: 11 amino acids. Trimming removed 5 bases at V and 4 bases at J, with 8 bases between. CDR3 region: CSVLAAYGYTF. The CDR3 region has the DNA TGCAGCGTTTTGGCAGCCTATGGCTACACCTTC.

The chain carries TRBV6-1 and TRBJ1-5, with no clear D. The CDR3 is 15 amino acids. Germline V gives CDR1 MNHNS, CDR2 SASEGT. Trimming removed 0 bases from V and 2 bases from J, with 8 bases in between. CDR3 protein: CASSEAGRRNQPQHF. CDR3 DNA: TGTGCCAGCAGTGAAGCGGGGAGACGCAATCAGCCCCAGCATTTT.

CDR3: CASTKAGDEQFF. The CDR3 DNA reads TGTGCCAGCACCAAAGCGGGGGATGAGCAGTTCTTC. The chain joins TRBV11-2 to TRBJ2-1; 8 bases match TRBD2. The V gene end was trimmed by 7 bases and the J gene end by 8 bases; junction bases not matched to a gene: 4. Germline V lookup: CDR1 SGHAT, CDR2 FQNNGV. This CDR3 has 12 residues. Using reference TRBV11-2 and TRBJ2-1 for the parts outside the CDR3, the full variable domain is EAGVAQSPRYKIIEKRQSVAFWCNPISGHATLYWYQQILGQGPKLLIQFQNNGVVDDSQLPKDRFSAERLKGVDSTLKIQPAKLEDSAVYLCASTKAGDEQFFGPGTRLTVL.

The chain has TRBV6-5 and TRBJ2-7; the D gene is possibly TRBD2 (5 bases). With 6 bases removed from V and 3 bases from J, the gap between germline ends came to 12 bases. The CDR3 is 13 residues long. Germline CDR1 reads MNHEY; CDR2 reads SVGAGI. The CDR3 DNA sequence: TGTGCCAGCAGGAAACTCGGGAACTACGAGCAGTACTTC. Encoded protein: CASRKLGNYEQYF.

The chain couples TRBV6-6 to TRBJ2-1; TRBD1 matches 7 bases. Germline CDR1 and CDR2: MNHNY and SVGAGI (reference sequence). This CDR3 is built from 13 residues. With 4 bases clipped from V and 8 bases from J, the junction kept 5 bases outside the gene matches. The CDR3 region has the DNA TGTGCCAGCAGTTCAGGGGGTGGTCATGAGCAGTTCTTC. This encodes CASSSGGGHEQFF.

The rearrangement joins TRBV9 to TRBJ2-1; D remains unclear. Trimming cost V 0 bases and J 0 bases, with 7 bases left between them. The CDR3 runs to 15 residues. The germline CDR1 and CDR2 sequences are SGDLS and YYNGEE. The CDR3 DNA sequence: TGTGCCAGCAGCGTAGTTTCAGGCTCCTACAATGAGCAGTTCTTC. This sequence encodes CASSVVSGSYNEQFF.

The rearrangement uses TRBV7-2 and TRBJ1-2; D is uncertain. Trimming took 5 bases from V and 4 from J, leaving 14 bases between them. The CDR3 spans 14 residues. Germline assignment: CDR1 SGHTA and CDR2 FQGNSA. CDR3 in amino acids: CASSQTPVTYGYTF. The CDR3 nucleotides read TGTGCCAGCAGCCAAACCCCCGTGACCTATGGCTACACCTTC. The whole variable domain, filled in from reference TRBV7-2 and TRBJ1-2, reads GAGVSQSPSNKVTEKGKDVELRCDPISGHTALYWYRQSLGQGLEFLIYFQGNSAPDKSGLPSDRFSAERTGGSVSTLTIQRTQQEDSAVYLCASSQTPVTYGYTFGSGTRLTVV.

The chain combines TRBV29-1 with TRBJ1-1, with D maybe TRBD1 (6 bases). CDR3 size: 12 residues. Per germline, CDR1 SQVTM and CDR2 ANQGSEA. Trimming removed 6 bases from V and 1 base from J, with 9 bases in between. CDR3 sequence (DNA): TGCAGCGTAATACAGGGGAACACTGAAGCTTTCTTT. This gives the protein CSVIQGNTEAFF.

The chain has TRBV28 and TRBJ2-2; D is perhaps TRBD2 (6 bases). Between the trimmed V and J ends, which lost 3 bases and 0 bases, there was a span of 8 bases. Per germline, CDR1 MDHEN and CDR2 SYDVKM. CDR3 size: 15 residues. The chain's CDR3 is CASSFGGTNTGELFF. The CDR3, as DNA: TGTGCCAGCAGTTTCGGCGGGACGAACACCGGGGAGCTGTTTTTT.

This clone was seen more than once but under ten times. This chain uses TRBV11-2 with TRBJ1-6; D is possibly TRBD1 (5 bases). Germline V lookup: CDR1 SGHAT, CDR2 FQNNGV. V gave up 5 bases and J gave up 13 bases, with 24 bases separating them. The CDR3 contains 16 residues. This CDR3 is CASSQGVGAGFFPLHF. CDR3 nucleotides: TGTGCCAGCAGCCAAGGCGTTGGGGCGGGGTTTTTTCCCCTCCACTTT.

The chain uses TRBV5-1 and TRBJ2-5, with D uncertain. The CDR3 is 14 residues long. In germline, CDR1 is SGHRS, CDR2 YFSETQ. V lost 1 base, J lost 5 bases, and 12 bases lay in between. CDR3 sequence reads: CASSLTGPSETQYF. The CDR3 DNA sequence: TGCGCCAGCAGCTTGACCGGACCAAGTGAGACCCAGTACTTC.

This clone was observed a handful of times. J is TRBJ2-3 and V is TRBV10-2; TRBD2 might be the D (7 bases). Germline V gene data show CDR1 as WSHSY and CDR2 as SAAADI. V shed 6 bases and J shed 4 bases, with 14 bases lying between them. The CDR3 has 14 residues. The CDR3 here is CASRDGGRADTQYF. CDR3 DNA sequence: TGCGCCAGCAGGGACGGGGGGCGGGCAGATACGCAGTATTTT.

CDR3 DNA: TGTGCCGAGAGGGGGCACCGCGAGCAGTACTTC. As protein: CAERGHREQYF. J is TRBJ2-7 and V is TRBV19; 7 nucleotides align to TRBD1. This CDR3 has 11 residues. With V trimmed by 11 bases and J by 6 bases, 7 bases remained unmatched. The germline V gene encodes CDR1 LNHDA and CDR2 SQIVND (reference sequence).

V usage is TRBV4-1 and J usage is TRBJ2-3, with a possible D match to TRBD2 (6 bases). CDR1 is MGHRA and CDR2 is YSYEKL in the germline V gene. CDR3 length: 16 residues. Trimming cost V 0 bases and J 1 base, with 11 bases left between them. The CDR3 sequence: CASSQERGVGTDTQYF. CDR3 bases: TGCGCCAGCAGCCAAGAGCGCGGGGTCGGCACAGATACGCAGTATTTT.

The chain employs TRBV2 and TRBJ2-7, with unresolved D. V was pared by 4 bases and J by 2 bases, with 12 bases between. From germline, CDR1 is SNHLY and CDR2 FYNNEI. CDR3 length equals 14 residues. The CDR3 loop is CASSGQPLTYEQYF. The CDR3 DNA follows: TGTGCCAGCAGTGGGCAGCCACTCACCTACGAGCAGTACTTC.

This sequence joins TRBV4-1 and TRBJ2-1; 9 bases are shared with TRBD2. Germline V gives CDR1 MGHRA, CDR2 YSYEKL. Trimming took 3 bases from V and 6 from J; bases not matched to a gene: 12. The CDR3 loop spans 17 amino acids. The CDR3 DNA follows: TGCGCCAGCAGCCACCGCGGGAGGGCGAATGGGGCCAATGAGCAGTTCTTC. Protein product: CASSHRGRANGANEQFF.

The J gene is TRBJ2-3, the V gene TRBV5-1; D ambiguous. The CDR3 has 12 residues. Deletions cut 5 bases from V and 1 base from J, with 5 bases between. Germline CDR1 reads SGHRS; CDR2 reads YFSETQ. The CDR3 DNA reads as TGCGCCAGCAGATGGGGCACAGATACGCAGTATTTT. Its protein is CASRWGTDTQYF.

A note on this clone: At one boundary the junction diverges from the germline segment, which might be a read error. The chain is built from TRBV7-9 and TRBJ2-1; 8 nucleotides match TRBD1. CDR3 length: 12 amino acids. Germline assignment: CDR1 SEHNR and CDR2 FQNEAQ (reference sequence). The CDR3 loop reads CASSLGQGSSVF. Written as DNA, the CDR3 is TGTGCCAGCAGCCTAGGACAGGGTTCGTCGGTCTTC. The full variable domain, its missing parts supplied by reference TRBV7-9 and TRBJ2-1, is DTGVSQNPRHKITKRGQNVTFRCDPISEHNRLYWYRQTLGQGPEFLTYFQNEAQLEKSRLLSDRFSAERPKGSFSTLEIQRTEQGDSAMYLCASSLGQGSSVFGPGTRLTVL.

The chain is built from TRBV19 and TRBJ1-5; D is uncertain. The germline V gene encodes CDR1 LNHDA and CDR2 SQIVND (reference sequence). Trimming took 5 bases from V and 7 from J, leaving 15 bases between them. CDR3 size: 14 residues. CDR3 protein: CASSEGHPGQPQHF. The DNA of the CDR3 is TGTGCCAGTAGTGAAGGGCACCCGGGGCAGCCCCAGCATTTT.

V is TRBV6-1 and J is TRBJ2-2, with D possibly matching TRBD1 (6 bases). The CDR3 contains 15 residues. CDR1 is MNHNS and CDR2 is SASEGT in the germline V gene. V was shortened by 1 base and J by 1 base, with 7 bases between the two germline ends. CDR3 nucleotides: TGTGCCAGCAGTGAAGGGACAGTGAACACCGGGGAGCTGTTTTTT. This encodes CASSEGTVNTGELFF.

The CDR3 DNA is TGTGCCAGCCTTCCCGGGACCCAAGAGACCCAGTACTTC. Residues: CASLPGTQETQYF. The V and J genes are TRBV6-1 and TRBJ2-5; D is perhaps TRBD1 or TRBD2 (5 bases each). The length of the CDR3 is 13 residues. Trimming removed 8 bases at V and 1 base at J, with 11 bases between. Germline values: CDR1 MNHNS, CDR2 SASEGT.

There are a few counts of this clone. The chain links TRBV5-1 to TRBJ2-4; 11 nucleotides line up with TRBD1. Germline V gene lookup returns CDR1 SGHRS and CDR2 YFSETQ. This CDR3 has 17 residues. V lost 4 bases, J lost 0 bases, and 6 bases stayed unmatched. The CDR3 region is CASSTWTGGRAKNIQYF. The DNA for the CDR3 is TGCGCCAGCAGCACCTGGACAGGGGGCCGAGCCAAAAACATTCAGTACTTC.

With respect to this clone: In the same sample, other DNA sequences code for this CDR3. The chain combines TRBV27 with TRBJ2-1; tentatively, D is TRBD2 (6 bases). V was cut by 3 bases and J by 6 bases, with 6 bases left in between. Germline V gene lookup returns CDR1 MNHEY and CDR2 SMNVEV (reference sequence). The CDR3 contains 12 residues. In DNA, the CDR3 is TGTGCCAGCAGTTTGGGGGGCAATGAGCAGTTCTTC. It encodes CASSLGGNEQFF.

The chain recombines TRBV27 with TRBJ2-1, with a tentative D call TRBD1 (6 bases). Germline CDR1 and CDR2: MNHEY and SMNVEV (reference sequence). V was cut by 2 bases and J by 2 bases, with 10 bases left in between. The CDR3 sequence is 15 residues long. The DNA of the CDR3 is TGTGCCAGCAGTTTAACAGGGAGTACCTACAATGAGCAGTTCTTC. This sequence encodes CASSLTGSTYNEQFF.